What follows are 20 T cell receptor beta chains derived from one specimen sequenced in a study of blood T cells in healthy people across ages. A second PCR of 7 to 11 cycles used a sample-barcoded 5' primer and a J-beta primer mix. Each CDR3 protein gets one entry after TCRdb re-called the 5' RACE reads with MiXCR. The top ten hold 28% of the sample, which has approximately 830,000 distinct CDR3 sequences, approximately 59% seen once. The sequenced sample was blood. These receptors were collected from a man aged 25 to 45 in good health.

This clonotype showed up just a few times. The chain combines TRBV13 with TRBJ2-7; TRBD1 matches at 9 bases. The CDR3 length is 15 residues. Looked up from germline, CDR1 is PRHDT and CDR2 is FYEKMQ (reference sequence). V lost 7 bases and J lost 3; bases outside the gene matches: 10. CDR3 sequence: CASTPPGQGDYEQYF. In DNA form, the CDR3 reads TGTGCCAGCACTCCCCCGGGACAGGGAGACTACGAGCAGTACTTC.

The genes are TRBV7-2 and TRBJ2-7; no reliable D call. Trimming pared 3 bases from V and 7 bases from J, leaving 19 bases between. CDR1 is SGHTA and CDR2 is FQGNSA in the germline V gene. This CDR3 region has 15 residues. This CDR3 is CASSFIIPLNTEQYF. In nucleotides, the CDR3 is TGTGCCAGCAGCTTCATAATTCCACTCAATACGGAGCAGTACTTC.

This clonotype was counted a single time. The chain is built from TRBV6-5 and TRBJ1-2, with 7 bases that match TRBD1. The CDR3 loop spans 13 amino acids. V trimming: 6 bases; J trimming: 6 bases; junction bases outside the gene matches: 7. Looked up from germline, CDR1 is MNHEY and CDR2 is SVGAGI. The CDR3 reads CASRRGLIDGYTF. The DNA for the CDR3 is TGTGCCAGCAGGAGGGGGCTAATAGATGGCTACACCTTC.

This clonotype was observed many times. This chain links TRBV4-3 with TRBJ2-3; no clear D. V was clipped by 0 bases and J by 4 bases, with 11 bases between them. Looked up from germline, CDR1 is LGHNA and CDR2 is YSLEER. This CDR3 spans 15 amino acids. The DNA of the CDR3 is TGCGCCAGCAGCCAAGATGTAACGGGCGCAGATACGCAGTATTTT. Amino acids: CASSQDVTGADTQYF.

This clonotype was counted only a few times. The CDR3 region is CASSLGLPGGYGYTF. The CDR3 DNA follows: TGTGCCAGCAGCTTGGGCCTTCCAGGGGGCTATGGCTACACCTTC. The rearrangement uses TRBV5-4 and TRBJ1-2, with 7 nucleotides matching TRBD1. The trim removed 0 bases at V and 4 bases at J, leaving 6 bases unmatched. The CDR3 is made up of 15 amino acids. Germline-derived CDR1 and CDR2 are SGHNT and YYREEE (reference sequence).

The chain carries TRBV2 and TRBJ2-5; tentative D call: TRBD1 (6 bases). The J call may be incorrect, as the DNA end agrees better with TRBJ2-7. The CDR3 runs to 13 residues. The germline CDR1 and CDR2 sequences are SNHLY and FYNNEI. CDR3 DNA sequence: TGTGCCAGTGGGGTCCCAGGGGCGTACGAGCAGTACTTC. Protein: CASGVPGAYEQYF.

The chain joins TRBV27 to TRBJ2-3; either TRBD1 or TRBD2 may fit D (6 bases each). Per the germline V gene, CDR1 is MNHEY and CDR2 is SMNVEV (reference sequence). V was clipped by 5 bases and J by 8 bases, with 14 bases between them. The CDR3 extends over 13 amino acids. CDR3 DNA: TGTGCCAGCAGTCTAACGGGGGCAGCTACGCAGTATTTT. Its protein product is CASSLTGAATQYF.

The chain employs TRBV7-3 and TRBJ2-7, with 9 bases identical to TRBD1. The CDR3 covers 17 residues. V trimming: 0 bases; J trimming: 7 bases; junction bases outside the gene matches: 13. Germline CDR1 and CDR2: SGHTA and FQGTGA. This CDR3 is CASSLTLGTGLGYEQYF. The CDR3 DNA reads TGTGCCAGCAGCTTAACGTTAGGGACAGGGCTTGGTTATGAGCAGTACTTC.

The J gene is TRBJ2-4, the V gene TRBV28, with D possibly matching TRBD1 (6 bases). The closer fit of TRBJ2-7 to the DNA end suggests the J call may be wrong. Germline lookup yields CDR1 MDHEN and CDR2 SYDVKM. The CDR3 totals 13 residues. CDR3 amino acids: CASSAPGHYEQYF. The CDR3 nucleotides are TGTGCCAGCAGTGCCCCGGGACACTACGAGCAGTACTTC.

Regarding this clonotype: Its ends do not fully match the called genes, so a read error is possible. The chain uses TRBV7-2 and TRBJ2-7; 7 nucleotides match TRBD1. Germline V gene data show CDR1 as SGHTA and CDR2 as FQGNSA. CDR3 size: 15 residues. CDR3 loop: CAGSYRTGSSYEQYF. In nucleotides, the CDR3 is TGTGCCGGCAGCTATAGGACAGGTTCGTCCTACGAGCAGTACTTC.

This chain connects TRBV4-3 to TRBJ2-5, with 7 bases lining up with TRBD2. CDR1 LGHNA and CDR2 YSLEER come from the germline V gene. The CDR3 has 16 residues. Trimming removed 2 bases from V and 4 bases from J; junction bases left unmatched: 10. The CDR3 region has the DNA TGCGCCAGCAGCCAACAAATCGGCAGGGAGGGAGAGACCCAGTACTTC. Its translation: CASSQQIGREGETQYF.

The V and J genes are TRBV12-3 or TRBV12-4 and TRBJ2-3; 10 positions agree with TRBD2. V dropped 5 bases and J dropped 1; count of bases not matched to a gene: 6. The CDR3 totals 16 residues. CDR3 in DNA: TGTGCCAGCAGTGCCACCACTAGCGGGGGCACAGATACGCAGTATTTT. It yields the protein CASSATTSGGTDTQYF.

V and J are TRBV2 and TRBJ2-4; TRBD1 matches at 7 bases. Losses at the gene ends were 7 bases for V and 6 bases for J; bases not matched to a gene: 3. CDR3 size: 12 residues. The germline V gene has CDR1 SNHLY and CDR2 FYNNEI. CDR3 nucleotides: TGTGCCAGCAACCCAGGGGGAAACATTCAGTACTTC. As protein: CASNPGGNIQYF.

V usage is TRBV5-6 and J usage is TRBJ2-7, with D unclear. The CDR3 length is 15 residues. Germline V gene data show CDR1 as SGHDT and CDR2 as YYEEEE. The V gene lost 4 bases and the J gene lost 7 bases, with 21 bases spanning the gap. The CDR3 protein is CASSLTPGQSSEQYF. The CDR3 bases are TGTGCCAGCAGCCTTACTCCGGGCCAGTCTTCTGAGCAGTACTTC.

About this clonotype itself: A read error may produce the germline difference seen at one junction end. The V call is TRBV4-2, the J call TRBJ2-7, with no clear D. This CDR3 contains 15 residues. Germline CDR1 reads LGHNA; CDR2 reads YNFKEQ. Here the CDR3 reads CASSQEGRSSYERYF. In DNA, the CDR3 is TGTGCCAGCAGCCAAGAAGGTCGGAGTTCCTACGAGCGGTACTTC.

This chain links TRBV7-2 with TRBJ2-2, with no clear D. The V end lost 4 bases, the J end lost 2 bases, and 14 bases lay between the germline ends. The germline gives CDR1 SGHTA, CDR2 FQGNSA. The length of the CDR3 is 16 residues. For the CDR3, the DNA is TGTGCCAGCAGCTCCTGGAACCGATTAAACACCGGGGAGCTGTTTTTT. Protein sequence: CASSSWNRLNTGELFF.

In the case of this clonotype: At one end, the junction sequence differs from germline, possibly due to a read error. The chain joins TRBV7-9 to TRBJ1-2, with D possibly matching TRBD1 (5 bases). CDR3 length equals 11 residues. Germline lookup yields CDR1 SEHNR and CDR2 FQNEAQ (reference sequence). The CDR3 bases are TGTGCCGGCAGCTTAGGGGACGGCTACACCTTC. This gives the protein CAGSLGDGYTF.

The chain carries TRBV28 and TRBJ2-7; 10 bases agree with TRBD1. CDR3 length: 15 residues. Trimming cost V 2 bases and J 4 bases; bases outside gene matches: 5. The V gene's germline CDR1 is MDHEN and CDR2 SYDVKM. The CDR3 DNA is TGTGCCAGCAGTTTAGGGGACAGGGGCCGATACGAGCAGTACTTC. Residues: CASSLGDRGRYEQYF.

This chain joins TRBV20-1 and TRBJ2-3, with D possibly called TRBD1 or TRBD2 (7 bases each). V was clipped by 3 bases and J by 4 bases, with 14 bases between them. Germline V gene sequence: CDR1 DFQATT, CDR2 SNEGSKA (reference sequence). This CDR3 is built from 14 residues. CDR3 nucleotides: TGCAGTGCTAGTTCCAGGGGGGGGGCAGATACGCAGTATTTT. Protein product: CSASSRGGADTQYF.

This clonotype has just one count. The chain joins TRBV7-8 to TRBJ1-5; D is unclear. Trimming took off 5 bases at V and 5 bases at J, with 10 bases between the two ends. Germline V lookup: CDR1 SGHVS, CDR2 FQNEAQ. The CDR3 is made up of 13 amino acids. CDR3 DNA sequence: TGTGCCAGCAGCCCACTTAGAGATCAGCCCCAGCATTTT. Its translation: CASSPLRDQPQHF.